Listed below are T cell receptor beta chains from one sample, sequenced in a study of T-cell memory formation after mild COVID-19. Via MiXCR, TCRdb re-called the 5' RACE reads, giving one row per CDR3 protein. Of fewer than 350,000 distinct CDR3 sequences in the sample, roughly 18% were seen once. The sample comprised PBMCs or a T cell subset sorted from them (not recorded which). The receptors were sampled from a man aged 18-30 years who had mild COVID-19 (a few samples of this study predate the infection). Cell type and time point are not known. Each CDR3 is given with its conserved first and last residue. D genes are given only for firm matches. A row's size may be missing; if present it is once, few, many or a size class.

>-|TRBV6-5|TRBJ2-5|TRBD1
CASSYRGRFQETQYF
TGTGCCAGCAGTTACAGGGGGCGGTTCCAAGAGACCCAGTACTTC
>few|TRBV18|TRBJ1-2|TRBD1
CASSPFSGGQGAYGYTF
TGTGCCAGCTCACCCTTTTCCGGGGGACAGGGGGCCTATGGCTACACCTTC
>many|TRBV28|TRBJ1-3|-
CASSLAGAAGNTIYF
TGTGCCAGCAGCCTGGCCGGGGCAGCTGGAAACACCATATATTTT
>-|TRBV4-3|TRBJ2-1|-
CASSRGQLYNEQFF
TGCGCCAGCAGCCGAGGACAGCTCTACAATGAGCAGTTCTTC
>-|TRBV3-1|TRBJ2-3|-
CASSQVAGTGTDTQYF
TGTGCCAGCAGCCAAGTTGCAGGGACGGGCACAGATACGCAGTATTTT
>-|TRBV5-6|TRBJ2-5|TRBD2
CASSSLGVAGGEETQYF
TGTGCCAGCAGCTCCCTCGGTGTAGCGGGGGGGGAAGAGACCCAGTACTTC
>many|TRBV6-4|TRBJ2-2|-
CASSEANTGELFF
TGTGCCAGCAGTGAGGCGAACACCGGGGAGCTGTTTTTT
>-|TRBV7-3|TRBJ2-3|-
CASSYDPTSTDTQYF
TGTGCCAGCAGCTACGACCCCACGAGCACAGATACGCAGTATTTT
>few|TRBV13|TRBJ2-1|-
CASSGRGWEQFF
TGTGCCAGCAGCGGCAGGGGATGGGAGCAGTTCTTC
>-|TRBV12-3/TRBV12-4|TRBJ1-1|TRBD1
CASSPRGARYEAFF
TGTGCCAGCAGTCCCAGGGGGGCGCGATATGAAGCTTTCTTT
>few|TRBV6-2/TRBV6-3|TRBJ2-3|-
CASSYGGVSTDTQYF
TGTGCCAGCAGTTACGGTGGGGTTAGCACAGATACGCAGTATTTT
>-|TRBV7-9|TRBJ2-5|TRBD2
CASSVGTRPETQYF
TGTGCCAGCAGCGTCGGGACTAGGCCGGAGACCCAGTACTTC
>-|TRBV6-5|TRBJ2-7|-
CASSSGWGYEQYF
TGTGCCAGCAGCTCCGGCTGGGGGTACGAGCAGTACTTC
>many|TRBV19|TRBJ1-5|TRBD1
CASSPRGLGQPQHF
TGTGCCAGTAGTCCCAGGGGGCTGGGTCAGCCCCAGCATTTT
>-|TRBV14|TRBJ1-2|-
CASSQDSGRRIYGYTF
TGTGCCAGCAGCCAAGATTCAGGGAGAAGAATTTATGGCTACACCTTC
>-|TRBV12-3/TRBV12-4|TRBJ1-1|-
CASSTFGGLDTEAFF
TGTGCCAGCAGTACCTTTGGGGGCTTGGACACTGAAGCTTTCTTT
>-|TRBV6-1|TRBJ2-5|-
CASSGSDGGAETQYF
TGTGCCAGCAGTGGATCCGATGGGGGTGCGGAGACCCAGTACTTC
>-|TRBV5-1|TRBJ2-1|TRBD1
CASSLRTGDNEQFF
TGCGCCAGCAGCCTAAGGACAGGGGACAATGAGCAGTTCTTC
>-|TRBV9|TRBJ1-1|-
CASSVIVGGRGRTEAFF
TGTGCCAGCAGCGTAATTGTTGGGGGCAGGGGTCGGACTGAAGCTTTCTTT
>many|TRBV20-1|TRBJ1-1|-
CSALGPNTEAFF
TGCAGTGCTTTGGGGCCTAACACTGAAGCTTTCTTT
>many|TRBV4-3|TRBJ2-5|TRBD2
CASSQGSGGHQETQYF
TGCGCCAGCAGCCAAGGTAGCGGGGGTCACCAAGAGACCCAGTACTTC
>-|TRBV6-5|TRBJ2-3|-
CASSYSQGGTDTQYF
TGTGCCAGCAGTTACTCACAGGGAGGCACAGATACGCAGTATTTT
>many|TRBV7-2|TRBJ2-3|-
CASSLGPSRTDTQYF
TGTGCCAGCAGCCTGGGCCCAAGCCGCACAGATACGCAGTATTTT
>few|TRBV13|TRBJ2-7|TRBD1
CASSRGQIEQYF
TGTGCCAGCAGCAGGGGGCAAATCGAGCAGTACTTC
>-|TRBV7-9|TRBJ2-2|-
CASSFEGSGTGELFF
TGTGCCAGCAGCTTTGAGGGATCGGGAACCGGGGAGCTGTTTTTT
>-|TRBV6-5|TRBJ2-4|-
CASSHQDAKNIQYF
TGTGCCAGCAGTCATCAGGATGCCAAAAACATTCAGTACTTC